This T cell receptor beta chain was identified during a study of T cells in Graves' hyperthyroidism and ophthalmopathy. Study results and limitations: Ophthalmopathy was predicted by the model a median of approximately 6.6 months ahead of onset.

TCR beta CDR3 regions were amplified from RNA. During a first-round RT-PCR of the TCR CDR3, the HTBI primer set was used. TCRdb reprocessed the multiplex PCR reads via MiXCR and lists one record per CDR3 protein. The sample has 300,000 to 450,000 distinct CDR3 sequences; 13% are singletons. This clonotype was observed many times. The antigen remains undetermined. This CDR3 has 14 amino acids. Germline CDR1 is MDHEN and CDR2 is SYDVKM. J gave up 3 bases and V 6 bases, and 3 bases lay outside the gene matches. Patients were excluded for uncontrolled infection, other autoimmune disease, pregnancy or lactation.

This sequence originates from a man between 25 and 39 years old with Graves' hyperthyroidism that later progressed to Graves' ophthalmopathy. J is TRBJ2-3 and V is TRBV28; 10 bases are shared with TRBD2. The specimen was blood. CDR3 sequence reads: CASSHSGGTDTQYF. In DNA, the CDR3 is TGTGCCAGCAGCCATAGCGGGGGGACAGATACGCAGTATTTT.